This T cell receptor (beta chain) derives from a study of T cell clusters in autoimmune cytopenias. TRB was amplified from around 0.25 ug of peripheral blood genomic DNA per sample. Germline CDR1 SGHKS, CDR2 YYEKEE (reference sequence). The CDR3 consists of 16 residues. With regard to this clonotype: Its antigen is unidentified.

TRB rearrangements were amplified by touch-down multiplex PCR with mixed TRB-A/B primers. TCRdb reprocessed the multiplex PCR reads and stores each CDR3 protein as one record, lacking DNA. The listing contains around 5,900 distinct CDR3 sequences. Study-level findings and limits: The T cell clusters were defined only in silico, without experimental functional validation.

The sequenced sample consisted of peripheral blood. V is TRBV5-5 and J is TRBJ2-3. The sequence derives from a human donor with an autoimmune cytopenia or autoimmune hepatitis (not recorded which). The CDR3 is CASRHRTVLGTDTQYF.